The following is a T cell receptor (beta chain) sequence with its context. The data originate from a study of cytomegalovirus exposure and HLA in healthy donors. In the PCR, 60 Vbeta and 13 Jbeta primers were used. Authors' data handling: A follow-up analysis tallied 60 million to 85 million unique TCR beta chains, 8.5 million to 14 million shared. Profiled with immunoSEQ multiplex PCR; TCRdb holds only in-frame clones, not every one. That table furnishes V, J and clone size, whereas the DNA furnished D and trimming. The data contain approximately 150,000 clones, 70% to 85% of them singletons. Trimming cost V 1 base and J 10 bases, with 14 bases left between them. Germline V gene sequence: CDR1 SEHNR, CDR2 FQNEAQ (reference sequence). The CDR3 is 14 residues long.

The chain carries TRBV7-9 and TRBJ1-5; D is uncertain. The clonotype was recovered from a male donor in good health and CMV-seronegative. The sequencing sample was made of PBMCs. The CDR3 loop reads CASSLGEGRGPQHF. The CDR3 coding sequence is TGTGCCAGCAGCTTAGGAGAGGGCCGGGGACCCCAGCATTTT. Based on the CDR3 plus reference TRBV7-9 and TRBJ1-5, the full variable domain is DTGVSQNPRHKITKRGQNVTFRCDPISEHNRLYWYRQTLGQGPEFLTYFQNEAQLEKSRLLSDRFSAERPKGSFSTLEIQRTEQGDSAMYLCASSLGEGRGPQHFGDGTRLSIL.